Below are 10 T cell receptor beta chains sequenced from a single sample in a study of technical replicates of blood from a handful of donors. The protocol was immunoSEQ multiplex PCR, while the TCRdb copy is restricted to in-frame clones and leaves out a portion. The sample yields 75,000 to 100,000 clones, approximately 94% seen once. The specimen sequenced was T cells isolated from PBMCs. The source of these receptors is a human donor in good health.

The chain carries TRBV11-2 and TRBJ2-1; 7 bases are shared with TRBD2. The CDR3 is 13 residues long. Per the germline V gene, CDR1 is SGHAT and CDR2 is FQNNGV. Trimming at V came to 6 bases and at J to 5 bases, leaving 4 bases not matched to a gene. CDR3 nucleotides: TGTGCCAGCAGAAGTAGCGGGCACAATGAGCAGTTCTTC. Residues: CASRSSGHNEQFF.

The CDR3 loop is CASSEAAGIYYGYTF. DNA for the CDR3: TGTGCCAGCAGTGAAGCTGCAGGGATTTACTATGGCTACACCTTC. The V call is TRBV2, the J call TRBJ1-2; weak D call: TRBD1 (5 bases). The germline V and J ends were trimmed by 0 bases and 3 bases, with 11 bases remaining between them. The CDR3 totals 15 residues. Germline V gene lookup returns CDR1 SNHLY and CDR2 FYNNEI. The variable domain in full, with the rest retrieved from reference TRBV2 and TRBJ1-2, is EPEVTQTPSHQVTQMGQEVILRCVPISNHLYFYWYRQILGQKVEFLVSFYNNEISEKSEIFDDQFSVERPDGSNFTLKIRSTKLEDSAMYFCASSEAAGIYYGYTFGSGTRLTVV.

The chain is built from TRBV7-3 and TRBJ2-1, with TRBD1 identical over 7 bases. This CDR3 spans 15 amino acids. Germline CDR1 reads SGHTA; CDR2 reads FQGTGA. Trimming at V came to 5 bases and at J to 2 bases, leaving 6 bases not matched to a gene. CDR3 amino acids: CASSHRTGAYNEQFF. CDR3 nucleotides: TGTGCCAGCAGCCATAGGACAGGCGCCTACAATGAGCAGTTCTTC.

Points on this clone: Within the sample, other DNA sequences also encode this same CDR3. This chain joins TRBV28 and TRBJ2-7, with 8 bases lining up with TRBD1. The CDR3 consists of 14 residues. Germline lookup yields CDR1 MDHEN and CDR2 SYDVKM. With V trimmed by 5 bases and J by 0 bases, 3 bases remained unmatched. The CDR3 coding sequence is TGTGCCAGCAGTCCAGGGGGCGTCTCCTACGAGCAGTACTTC. Its translation: CASSPGGVSYEQYF. Looking up the rest from reference TRBV28 and TRBJ2-7 gives the full variable domain: DVKVTQSSRYLVKRTGEKVFLECVQDMDHENMFWYRQDPGLGLRLIYFSYDVKMKEKGDIPEGYSVSREKKERFSLILESASTNQTSMYLCASSPGGVSYEQYFGPGTRLTVT.

On this clone itself: At the DNA level, this CDR3 is encoded by other sequences in the same sample as well. The J gene is TRBJ2-7, the V gene TRBV5-1; tentatively, D is TRBD1 (5 bases). The CDR3 has 12 residues. The V end lost 1 base, the J end lost 4 bases, and 6 bases lay between the germline ends. Per the germline V gene, CDR1 is SGHRS and CDR2 is YFSETQ. The CDR3 is CASSLQGYEQYF. The CDR3 nucleotides are TGCGCCAGCAGCTTGCAGGGTTACGAGCAGTACTTC.

The genes are TRBV28 and TRBJ2-2, with 8 bases identical to TRBD1. Germline V lookup: CDR1 MDHEN, CDR2 SYDVKM. The CDR3 consists of 21 residues. Trimming at V came to 6 bases and at J to 5 bases, leaving 26 bases not matched to a gene. CDR3 amino acids: CASSNEKIEQGGVGLTGELFF. DNA of the CDR3: TGTGCCAGCAGCAACGAGAAAATAGAACAGGGGGGAGTTGGTTTAACCGGGGAGCTGTTTTTT.

The V gene is TRBV5-8, the J gene TRBJ2-7; 9 bases match TRBD1. CDR1 SGHTS and CDR2 YDEGEE come from the germline V gene. Trimming at V came to 0 bases and at J to 2 bases, leaving 3 bases not matched to a gene. The CDR3 contains 15 residues. CDR3 sequence reads: CASSLDRGLAYEQYF. CDR3 nucleotides: TGTGCCAGCAGCTTGGACAGGGGGCTAGCCTACGAGCAGTACTTC.

The gene calls are TRBV11-3 and TRBJ2-1; 8 nucleotides agree with TRBD1. The junction had 7 bases not matched to a gene; V was cut back by 3 bases and J by 6 bases. Germline lookup yields CDR1 SGHNT and CDR2 YENEEA. The CDR3 is 15 amino acids. CDR3 DNA: TGTGCCAGCAGCTTTGGCTCGACAGGGGTCAATGAGCAGTTCTTC. It encodes CASSFGSTGVNEQFF.

This clone has just one count. The chain recombines TRBV6-6 with TRBJ2-7; D might be TRBD1 (5 bases). Trimming took 5 bases from V and 3 from J, leaving 14 bases between them. Germline V gives CDR1 MNHNY, CDR2 SVGAGI (reference sequence). This CDR3 is built from 14 residues. The CDR3 bases are TGTGCCAGCAGTCCCCCGGACAAATTCTACGAGCAGTACTTC. The encoded protein is CASSPPDKFYEQYF.

In the case of this clone: The sample has other DNA sequences that encode this CDR3 too. Written as DNA, the CDR3 is TGTGCCAGCATTAGTGGACAGGGAGTCGGCAACGAGCAGTACTTC. Amino acids: CASISGQGVGNEQYF. The V gene is TRBV2, the J gene TRBJ2-7; TRBD1 matches at 8 bases. Trimming took 7 bases from V and 5 from J; bases not matched to a gene: 13. CDR1 SNHLY and CDR2 FYNNEI come from the germline V gene. The CDR3 has 15 residues. The full variable domain, in which reference TRBV2 and TRBJ2-7 provide the parts outside the CDR3, is EPEVTQTPSHQVTQMGQEVILRCVPISNHLYFYWYRQILGQKVEFLVSFYNNEISEKSEIFDDQFSVERPDGSNFTLKIRSTKLEDSAMYFCASISGQGVGNEQYFGPGTRLTVT.